Listed below are T cell receptor beta chains from one sample, sequenced in a study of cytomegalovirus exposure and HLA in healthy donors. Sequencing was performed with immunoSEQ multiplex PCR; in TCRdb, only in-frame clones are kept and a portion is missing. The sample yields 130,000 or so clones, of which the top ten take up approximately 2%. What was sequenced was PBMCs. The receptors shown here come from a woman aged 18-29 years in good health and CMV-seronegative. Both conserved end residues are part of each CDR3. A D gene is named only where the DNA matches it firmly.

D: -; J: TRBJ1-3; V: TRBV18; CDR3: CASSLGRSGNTIYF
D: TRBD1; J: TRBJ2-2; V: TRBV11-2; CDR3: CASSSGTGAVRTGELFF
D: TRBD2; J: TRBJ2-7; V: TRBV5-1; CDR3: CASSPGLAGVYGQYF
D: TRBD1; J: TRBJ1-3; V: TRBV11-2; CDR3: CASRKTGAGNTIYF
D: TRBD1; J: TRBJ2-7; V: TRBV5-6; CDR3: CASSLGQGHYEQYF
D: -; J: TRBJ2-6; V: TRBV21-1; CDR3: CASSKARTGADSGANVLTF
D: -; J: TRBJ1-2; V: TRBV2; CDR3: CASTEPGLLYGYTF
D: TRBD1; J: TRBJ2-1; V: TRBV7-2; CDR3: CASSLGQGAVDEQFF
D: TRBD1; J: TRBJ1-2; V: TRBV2; CDR3: CASRERGLSYGYTF
D: -; J: TRBJ2-1; V: TRBV18; CDR3: CASSLDLAFEQFF
D: -; J: TRBJ1-4; V: TRBV4-1; CDR3: CASSQGAGGLNEKLFF
D: TRBD1; J: TRBJ2-7; V: TRBV9; CDR3: CASSVGPGQAYEQYF
D: -; J: TRBJ1-2; V: TRBV13; CDR3: CASSLGSGLYGYTF
D: -; J: TRBJ1-1; V: TRBV5-1; CDR3: CASSFQTSNTEAFF
D: -; J: TRBJ1-1; V: TRBV18; CDR3: CASSPPLRNTEAFF
D: TRBD1; J: TRBJ2-7; V: TRBV5-6; CDR3: CASSFFVQGVLQYF
D: TRBD1; J: TRBJ2-7; V: TRBV7-9; CDR3: CASRRDSGDYEQYF
D: -; J: TRBJ1-1; V: TRBV19; CDR3: CASSITGDGSTEAFF
D: TRBD1; J: TRBJ2-7; V: TRBV4-2; CDR3: CASSHAQGAYEQYF
D: -; J: TRBJ2-7; V: TRBV6-5; CDR3: CASSYSTRGYEQYF
D: TRBD1; J: TRBJ1-1; V: TRBV5-1; CDR3: CASSLTGGNTEAFF
D: -; J: TRBJ2-2; V: TRBV7-9; CDR3: CASTENRNSNTGELFF
D: TRBD1; J: TRBJ2-5; V: TRBV5-1; CDR3: CASSLGGQGLQETQYF
D: -; J: TRBJ2-7; V: TRBV27; CDR3: CASSLGGLWGEQYF
D: -; J: TRBJ2-3; V: TRBV7-2; CDR3: CASSLYTDTQYF
D: -; J: TRBJ1-2; V: TRBV5-4; CDR3: CASRPGGRGHGYTF
D: TRBD1; J: TRBJ1-4; V: TRBV5-1; CDR3: CASSLDVGQGASNEKLFF
D: TRBD2; J: TRBJ2-1; V: TRBV19; CDR3: CASSNRLAGGGNEQFF
D: TRBD2; J: TRBJ2-5; V: TRBV29-1; CDR3: CSVAGWSSGSLTQYF
D: -; J: TRBJ2-7; V: TRBV5-6; CDR3: CASGDTGTSYEQYF
D: -; J: TRBJ1-2; V: TRBV6-1; CDR3: CASSGVTADGYTF
D: -; J: -; V: TRBV6-6; CDR3: CASSYESLGLEQYF
D: -; J: TRBJ1-2; V: TRBV29-1; CDR3: CSVWRWGGGYTF
D: -; J: TRBJ2-7; V: TRBV6-1; CDR3: CASSRSYEQYF
D: -; J: TRBJ1-1; V: TRBV4-3; CDR3: CASSQGPGDTEAFF
D: -; J: TRBJ1-5; V: TRBV30; CDR3: CAFAVSNQPQHF
D: -; J: TRBJ1-1; V: TRBV5-1; CDR3: CASRPQGGDTEAFF
D: TRBD2; J: TRBJ2-7; V: TRBV6-6; CDR3: CASSLGLAARVEQYF
D: TRBD1; J: TRBJ2-3; V: TRBV19; CDR3: CASSMVWDRGTDTQYF